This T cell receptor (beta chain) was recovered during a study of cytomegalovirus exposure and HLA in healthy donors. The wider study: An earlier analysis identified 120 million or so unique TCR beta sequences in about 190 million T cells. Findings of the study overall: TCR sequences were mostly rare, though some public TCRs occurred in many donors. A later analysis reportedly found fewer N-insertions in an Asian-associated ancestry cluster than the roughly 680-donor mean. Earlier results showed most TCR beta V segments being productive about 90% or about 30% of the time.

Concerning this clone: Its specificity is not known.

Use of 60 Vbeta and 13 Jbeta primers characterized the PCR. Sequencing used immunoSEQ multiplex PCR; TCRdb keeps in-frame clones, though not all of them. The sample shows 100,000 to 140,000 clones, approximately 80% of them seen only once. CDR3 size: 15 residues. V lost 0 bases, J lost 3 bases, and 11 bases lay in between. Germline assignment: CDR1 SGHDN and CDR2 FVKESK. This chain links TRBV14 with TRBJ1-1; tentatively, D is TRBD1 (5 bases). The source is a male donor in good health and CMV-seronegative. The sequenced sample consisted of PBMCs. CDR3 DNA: TGTGCCAGCAGCCAAGATTTACAGGACGACACTGAAGCTTTCTTT. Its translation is CASSQDLQDDTEAFF.